These T cell receptor beta chains were read from a single sample in a study of identical twins. Via MiXCR, TCRdb re-called the 5' RACE reads, giving one row per CDR3 protein. The sample includes about 450,000 distinct CDR3 sequences, about 18% of them seen just once. Sequencing was carried out using naive T cells sorted from blood. Every receptor here comes from a man aged 50-60 years in good health. CDR3s include the opening cysteine and the closing phenylalanine or tryptophan. A D gene is named only where the DNA matches it firmly. Size tells how often a clone was seen (once, few, many) or the class of an expanded clone, and some rows leave it out.

d_call j_call clone_size v_call cdr3_nt cdr3_aa
NA TRBJ1-5 NA TRBV7-2 TGTGCCAGCAGCTTACTTTCAACAGGCAATCAGCCCCAGCATTTT CASSLLSTGNQPQHF
TRBD1 TRBJ2-7 many TRBV12-3/TRBV12-4 TGTGCCAGCAGTTACAGGGGGCTAAACGAGCAGTACTTC CASSYRGLNEQYF
NA TRBJ2-7 many TRBV12-3/TRBV12-4 TGTGCCAGCAGCCGCGGGACAACCCTTTCCTACGAGCAGTACTTC CASSRGTTLSYEQYF
NA TRBJ2-2 many TRBV6-1 TGTGCCAGCACCGGATTGGTGTCAGGCGAAAACACCGGGGAGCTGTTTTTT CASTGLVSGENTGELFF
TRBD1 TRBJ1-1 NA TRBV29-1 TGCAGCGCCTGGACAGGGGCGGAGACTGAAGCTTTCTTT CSAWTGAETEAFF
NA TRBJ2-1 few TRBV27 TGTGCCAGCAGGGGGGTTGGTGCGAACAATGAGCAGTTCTTC CASRGVGANNEQFF
TRBD1 TRBJ1-1 few TRBV6-2/TRBV6-3 TGTGCCAGCGAATTCGACAGGGGTAACACTGAAGCTTTCTTT CASEFDRGNTEAFF
TRBD2 TRBJ2-3 NA TRBV5-6 TGTGCCAGCAGCCTGACTAGCGGGAGGGCGGAAGATACGCAGTATTTT CASSLTSGRAEDTQYF
TRBD2 TRBJ2-1 few TRBV20-1 TGCAGTGCCGGAGGACTAGTCGGTGAGCAGTTCTTC CSAGGLVGEQFF
NA TRBJ2-2 many TRBV12-3/TRBV12-4 TGTGCCAGCAGTTTATCAGCGTCGGGCGGGGAGCTGTTTTTT CASSLSASGGELFF
TRBD1 TRBJ1-2 many TRBV6-5 TGTGCCAGCAGTTACTGGGACAGAATTTATGGCTACACCTTC CASSYWDRIYGYTF
NA TRBJ2-5 NA TRBV7-2 TGTGCCAGTAAGGATCAGTCGTACCAAGAGACCCAGTACTTC CASKDQSYQETQYF
TRBD2 TRBJ2-7 many TRBV29-1 TGCAGCGCATCCGGGACTAGCGGGATTGATACCTACGAGCAGTACTTC CSASGTSGIDTYEQYF
NA TRBJ2-7 NA TRBV18 TGTGCCAGCTCACCACCGATGCAGGCCTGGTACGAGCAGTACTTC CASSPPMQAWYEQYF
TRBD1 TRBJ2-5 few TRBV28 TGTGCCAGCAGACCAATACAGGGGTTGGAGACCCAGTACTTC CASRPIQGLETQYF
TRBD1 TRBJ1-4 few TRBV5-4 TGTGCCAGCAGCCGAGGACAGGGAGGGGTTAATGAAAAACTGTTTTTT CASSRGQGGVNEKLFF
TRBD2 TRBJ2-1 few TRBV5-4 TGTGCCAGCAGCTTGGAGGGAGCCATTAGCGGGAATGAGCAGTTCTTC CASSLEGAISGNEQFF
NA TRBJ1-5 few TRBV4-1 TGCGCCAGCAGCCAAGGGGCCCCCGGGTTGAGCAATCAGCCCCAGCATTTT CASSQGAPGLSNQPQHF
NA TRBJ1-6 NA TRBV6-2/TRBV6-3 TGTGCCAGCAGTTACTCCCTCTCGGGATACAGACCCCACAATAATTCACCCCTCCACTTT CASSYSLSGYRPHNNSPLHF
NA TRBJ1-2 NA TRBV12-3/TRBV12-4 TGTGCCAGCAGTCCGACAGGTGGCTATGGCTACACCTTC CASSPTGGYGYTF
NA TRBJ2-5 few TRBV6-2/TRBV6-3 TGTGCCAGCAAGAGTGGCGGGGAAGAGACCCAGTACTTC CASKSGGEETQYF
NA TRBJ2-5 many TRBV20-1 TGCAGTGCAGTGGGGTCCGGGGAGACCCAGTACTTC CSAVGSGETQYF
TRBD2 TRBJ2-5 few TRBV20-1 TGCAGTGCCCACGGCTCCGGGACTAGTATTAAAGAGACCCAGTACTTC CSAHGSGTSIKETQYF
NA TRBJ2-1 many TRBV28 TGTGCCAGCAGTTTAAGGGGCCCGGTGGATGAGCAGTTCTTC CASSLRGPVDEQFF
NA TRBJ1-6 NA TRBV12-3/TRBV12-4 TGTGCCAGCAGTTGGGCCAGAACTAATTCACCCCTCCACTTT CASSWARTNSPLHF
NA TRBJ2-3 NA TRBV21-1 TGTGCCAGCAGCAGACGGAGGGCAGATACGCAGTATTTT CASSRRRADTQYF
NA TRBJ2-7 many TRBV21-1 TGTGCCAGCAGCAGATACCAGGACCCCATTGCCTACGAGCAGTACTTC CASSRYQDPIAYEQYF
NA TRBJ2-3 NA TRBV5-1 TGCGCCAGCAGCCCAAGGGACGGGAGATACACAGATACGCAGTATTTT CASSPRDGRYTDTQYF
TRBD2 TRBJ2-1 few TRBV27 TGTGCCAGCGGGACTAGCGGGACCTACAATGAGCAGTTCTTC CASGTSGTYNEQFF
TRBD2 TRBJ2-3 many TRBV20-1 TGCAGTGCTAGAGATCAAAGAAGACTAGCTCCAGATACGCAGTATTTT CSARDQRRLAPDTQYF
TRBD1 TRBJ2-7 few TRBV5-1 TGCGCCAGCAGCTCAGAACCGGGACAGAGATACGAGCAGTACTTC CASSSEPGQRYEQYF
NA TRBJ2-3 many TRBV6-1 TGTGCCAGCACCTCTACTCAAACGCAGTATTTT CASTSTQTQYF
TRBD1 TRBJ1-2 many TRBV11-2 TGTGCCAGCAGCTCAGGGGGGCAGGGGAGTGGCTATGGCTACACCTTC CASSSGGQGSGYGYTF
TRBD2 TRBJ2-1 few TRBV24-1 TGTGCCACCAGTGAATCGACAGGGAGTACACTAGCGGGTTACAATGAGCAGTTCTTC CATSESTGSTLAGYNEQFF
TRBD1 TRBJ1-2 many TRBV3-1 TGTGCCAGCAGCCCAGGCCCGACAGGGTCTAGTGGCTACACCTTC CASSPGPTGSSGYTF
TRBD1 TRBJ1-4 many TRBV11-2 TGTGCCAGCAGCTATCGGACAGGGAATGAAAAACTGTTTTTT CASSYRTGNEKLFF
NA TRBJ1-1 many TRBV12-3/TRBV12-4 TGTGCCAGCAGACCCCCTGGGCTCACTGAAGCTTTCTTT CASRPPGLTEAFF
NA TRBJ2-3 NA TRBV20-1 TGCAGTGCTAGAGATGCAAGGGCTAGCACAGATACGCAGTATTTT CSARDARASTDTQYF
NA TRBJ1-3 NA TRBV10-3 TGTGCCATCAGCCAGACAGAAGACACCATATATTTT CAISQTEDTIYF
NA TRBJ2-2 NA TRBV20-1 TGCAGTGCCCCAATACTGGGGGAGTCCCCCGGGGAGCTGTTTTTT CSAPILGESPGELFF
TRBD1 TRBJ1-4 few TRBV6-1 TGTGCCAGCAGGCGTACAGGGGCGGAAAAACTGTTTTTT CASRRTGAEKLFF